This T cell receptor beta chain is drawn from a study of T cells expressing NK-cell markers. Study context: One of eight sequenced donors was HCMV-seronegative; the other seven were seropositive. Study conclusions and caveats: Dominance of the CD3+CD56-NKG2C+ fraction by these clonotypes also held in a few donors.

Reprocessing the 5' RACE reads, TCRdb reports a single entry for every CDR3 protein and omits DNA. Across 400,000 to 500,000 distinct CDR3 sequences, the top ten clones capture more than 7% of the sample. Concerning this clonotype itself: Its cognate antigen is unknown.

Germline V gene lookup returns CDR1 SGHRS and CDR2 YFSETQ. The CDR3 consists of 16 residues. This TCR was sampled from a woman between 18 and 75 years old in good health. The rearrangement links TRBV5-1 to TRBJ2-3; TCRdb proposes TRBD2, but this gene call is untestable without DNA. The specimen sequenced was blood T cells: a sorted CD56 or NKG2C T cell subset, CD4+ or CD8+ T cells, or bulk PBMC T cells (not recorded which). The CDR3 spells CASSLVPDRATDTQYF.